Listed here are 31 T cell receptor beta chains from one sample, sequenced in a study of cytomegalovirus exposure and HLA in healthy donors. Profiling relied on immunoSEQ multiplex PCR, and the TCRdb table lists in-frame clones only, not all of them. The data show about 330,000 clones, about nine tenths seen once. The sample taken for sequencing was PBMCs. Receptors originate from a woman under 30 in good health and CMV-seronegative.

The chain carries TRBV18 and TRBJ2-5; maybe TRBD2 (5 bases). Trimming removed 8 bases at V and 3 bases at J, with 13 bases between. This CDR3 comprises 13 residues. Germline V gene data show CDR1 as KGHSH and CDR2 as LQKENI. The CDR3, as DNA: TGTGCCAGCCAGTTGTCGAGGGAAGAGACCCAGTACTTC. Translated: CASQLSREETQYF. Drawing the rest from reference TRBV18 and TRBJ2-5, the complete variable domain is NAGVMQNPRHLVRRRGQEARLRCSPMKGHSHVYWYRQLPEEGLKFMVYLQKENIIDESGMPKERFSAEFPKEGPSILRIQQVVRGDSAAYFCASQLSREETQYFGPGTRLLVL.

This chain uses TRBV15 with TRBJ2-5; D remains unclear. Germline V gene sequence: CDR1 LNHNV, CDR2 YYDKDF (reference sequence). This CDR3 region has 15 residues. V lost 1 base to trimming and J lost 7 bases, with 16 bases between them. CDR3 bases: TGTGCCACCAGCAGAGTTGCGGATCCACTGACGACCCAGTACTTC. This codes for CATSRVADPLTTQYF.

The rearrangement links TRBV5-1 to TRBJ2-1; 10 nucleotides match TRBD2. With V trimmed by 7 bases and J by 0 bases, 7 bases remained unmatched. The germline V gene encodes CDR1 SGHRS and CDR2 YFSETQ. The CDR3 is 16 residues long. As DNA, the CDR3 is TGCGCCAGCGCTCCTTCTAGCGGGAGCTCCTACAATGAGCAGTTCTTC. It translates to CASAPSSGSSYNEQFF.

The chain combines TRBV18 with TRBJ2-7, with D perhaps matching TRBD1 (6 bases). The CDR3 covers 13 residues. Trimming left V 1 base short and J 3 bases short, with 7 bases between. Germline values: CDR1 KGHSH, CDR2 LQKENI. CDR3 region: CASSPRGHYEQYF. DNA of the CDR3: TGTGCCAGCTCACCACGGGGACACTACGAGCAGTACTTC. Full variable domain (rest looked up from reference TRBV18 and TRBJ2-7): NAGVMQNPRHLVRRRGQEARLRCSPMKGHSHVYWYRQLPEEGLKFMVYLQKENIIDESGMPKERFSAEFPKEGPSILRIQQVVRGDSAAYFCASSPRGHYEQYFGPGTRLTVT.

The chain combines TRBV5-8 with TRBJ1-1; possible D gene TRBD1, 6 bases. The CDR3 has 13 amino acids. Germline CDR1 and CDR2: SGHTS and YDEGEE. V was clipped by 10 bases and J by 5 bases, with 18 bases between them. CDR3 residues: CAGKGGGRTEAFF. In DNA form, the CDR3 reads TGTGCCGGAAAAGGGGGGGGTAGGACTGAAGCTTTCTTT.

CDR3 bases: TGTGCCAGCAGTTTACCGGGAGGAGGGGGGGAGACCCAGTACTTC. Translated: CASSLPGGGGETQYF. The genes are TRBV28 and TRBJ2-5; D is perhaps TRBD2 (7 bases). V shed 2 bases and J shed 5 bases, with 15 bases lying between them. Germline CDR1 reads MDHEN; CDR2 reads SYDVKM. This CDR3 has 15 amino acids. The variable domain in full, with the rest retrieved from reference TRBV28 and TRBJ2-5, is DVKVTQSSRYLVKRTGEKVFLECVQDMDHENMFWYRQDPGLGLRLIYFSYDVKMKEKGDIPEGYSVSREKKERFSLILESASTNQTSMYLCASSLPGGGGETQYFGPGTRLLVL.

This rearrangement joins TRBV6-5 to TRBJ1-2, with 7 bases that match TRBD1. The CDR3 consists of 14 residues. With 7 bases clipped from V and 2 bases from J, the junction kept 7 bases outside the gene matches. CDR1 is MNHEY, CDR2 SVGAGI, per germline. DNA for the CDR3: TGTGCCAGCAAACCTTCGGGACAGAACTATGGCTACACCTTC. Its translation is CASKPSGQNYGYTF.

The V call is TRBV6-5, the J call TRBJ2-5, with D perhaps matching TRBD1 (6 bases). The V end lost 6 bases, the J end lost 1 base, and 9 bases lay between the germline ends. Germline CDR1 reads MNHEY; CDR2 reads SVGAGI. The length of the CDR3 is 13 residues. The CDR3 protein is CASRPGVQETQYF. DNA of the CDR3: TGTGCCAGCAGACCAGGGGTCCAAGAGACCCAGTACTTC.

The chain employs TRBV2 and TRBJ2-5, with TRBD1 identical over 9 bases. The CDR3 extends over 14 amino acids. V lost 10 bases and J lost 11; bases outside the gene matches: 17. Germline V gene lookup returns CDR1 SNHLY and CDR2 FYNNEI. CDR3 coding DNA: TGTGCCATTCAACCGGGGACAGGGCTCCTGAGGCAGTACTTC. This encodes CAIQPGTGLLRQYF.

The V call is TRBV6-1, the J call TRBJ2-7, with TRBD1 matching over 8 bases. The CDR3 is 12 residues long. Trimming at V came to 7 bases and at J to 4 bases, leaving 3 bases not matched to a gene. Germline V CDR1 and CDR2: MNHNS, SASEGT. The CDR3: CASNDRGYEQYF. The CDR3, as DNA: TGTGCCAGCAATGACAGGGGATACGAGCAGTACTTC.

The V gene is TRBV19, the J gene TRBJ1-2; 8 nucleotides agree with TRBD1. V shed 4 bases, J shed 1 base, and the junction held 8 bases outside the gene matches. This CDR3 has 16 residues. Germline assignment: CDR1 LNHDA and CDR2 SQIVND (reference sequence). CDR3 region: CASSKYLTGDNYGYTF. Written as DNA, the CDR3 is TGTGCCAGTAGTAAATACCTGACAGGGGATAACTATGGCTACACCTTC.

This chain connects TRBV10-2 to TRBJ2-1; D is unclear. The CDR3 contains 15 residues. Germline lookup yields CDR1 WSHSY and CDR2 SAAADI. V lost 3 bases to trimming and J lost 7 bases, with 16 bases between them. The CDR3: CASSDLQRGLNEQFF. The DNA for the CDR3 is TGCGCCAGCAGTGACCTCCAACGAGGCCTTAATGAGCAGTTCTTC.

This chain joins TRBV28 and TRBJ2-7; TRBD2 agrees at 16 bases. There are 17 residues in the CDR3. Germline CDR1 reads MDHEN; CDR2 reads SYDVKM. V lost 5 bases and J lost 6; bases outside the gene matches: 10. CDR3 residues: CASSPNAGLAGGSEQYF. In DNA, the CDR3 is TGTGCCAGCAGTCCGAACGCGGGACTAGCGGGAGGGAGCGAGCAGTACTTC.

The sample holds one count of this clone. The chain employs TRBV2 and TRBJ2-4; tentatively, D is TRBD2 (6 bases). V lost 11 bases to trimming and J lost 0 bases, with 17 bases between them. The germline V gene encodes CDR1 SNHLY and CDR2 FYNNEI. The CDR3 has 15 residues. This CDR3 reads CACQGTPVAKNIQYF. The CDR3 DNA follows: TGTGCCTGCCAAGGGACTCCAGTAGCCAAAAACATTCAGTACTTC. The full variable domain, its missing parts supplied by reference TRBV2 and TRBJ2-4, is EPEVTQTPSHQVTQMGQEVILRCVPISNHLYFYWYRQILGQKVEFLVSFYNNEISEKSEIFDDQFSVERPDGSNFTLKIRSTKLEDSAMYFCACQGTPVAKNIQYFGAGTRLSVL.

This clone was recorded once. The same CDR3 can be traced to other DNA sequences in this sample. The chain combines TRBV9 with TRBJ2-3; D not certain. V gave up 0 bases and J gave up 0 bases, with 5 bases separating them. The length of the CDR3 is 14 residues. The germline V gene has CDR1 SGDLS and CDR2 YYNGEE. The CDR3 sequence is CASSVVGSTDTQYF. The CDR3 nucleotides are TGTGCCAGCAGCGTAGTTGGCAGCACAGATACGCAGTATTTT.

The V gene is TRBV4-2, the J gene TRBJ2-1; TRBD2 might be the D (7 bases). The germline CDR1 and CDR2 sequences are LGHNA and YNFKEQ. There are 14 residues in the CDR3. The V gene lost 2 bases and the J gene lost 5 bases, with 10 bases spanning the gap. The CDR3 loop reads CASSQRGGDNEQFF. The CDR3 DNA sequence: TGTGCCAGCAGCCAACGAGGGGGGGACAATGAGCAGTTCTTC.

In this sample, this clone turned up a few times. The chain links TRBV9 to TRBJ2-7, with 9 positions matching TRBD1. CDR1 and CDR2 from the germline V gene are SGDLS and YYNGEE. V trimming: 3 bases; J trimming: 1 base; junction bases outside the gene matches: 5. The CDR3 loop spans 15 amino acids. The CDR3 loop is CASSGGTGTSYEQYF. DNA for the CDR3: TGTGCCAGCAGCGGAGGGACAGGGACGTCCTACGAGCAGTACTTC.

The J gene is TRBJ2-7, the V gene TRBV6-5; D may be TRBD1 (5 bases). Germline assignment: CDR1 MNHEY and CDR2 SVGAGI. This CDR3 region has 11 residues. The germline V and J ends were trimmed by 6 bases and 3 bases, with 6 bases remaining between them. The CDR3 nucleotides read TGTGCCAGCAGGGACAACTACGAGCAGTACTTC. Protein: CASRDNYEQYF.

The CDR3: CASSEGPVGTADTQYF. DNA for the CDR3: TGTGCCAGCAGTGAAGGACCCGTTGGTACAGCAGATACGCAGTATTTT. This chain connects TRBV6-1 to TRBJ2-3; no clear D gene. This CDR3 is 16 amino acids long. Germline CDR1 is MNHNS and CDR2 is SASEGT. The ends were cut back, 1 base at V and 4 bases at J, with 15 bases in the middle.

The rearrangement joins TRBV5-4 to TRBJ2-7; D remains ambiguous. The V gene lost 1 base and the J gene lost 1 base, with 9 bases spanning the gap. The germline CDR1 and CDR2 sequences are SGHNT and YYREEE (reference sequence). CDR3 length equals 14 residues. CDR3 bases: TGTGCCAGCAGCTTGTTGGGCAGTTCCTACGAGCAGTACTTC. Encoded protein: CASSLLGSSYEQYF.

The chain couples TRBV6-5 to TRBJ2-5, with 12 nucleotides matching TRBD2. V dropped 4 bases and J dropped 4; count of bases not matched to a gene: 4. This CDR3 contains 15 residues. The V gene's germline CDR1 is MNHEY and CDR2 SVGAGI. The CDR3 loop reads CASSSGLAGLETQYF. CDR3 in DNA: TGTGCCAGCAGTTCCGGACTAGCGGGATTAGAGACCCAGTACTTC.

The chain couples TRBV9 to TRBJ1-5; D not certain. Trimming cost V 0 bases and J 6 bases, with 7 bases left between them. CDR3 length: 13 amino acids. Germline lookup yields CDR1 SGDLS and CDR2 YYNGEE. The CDR3 loop is CASSVGSGQPQHF. The CDR3 DNA is TGTGCCAGCAGCGTAGGGTCAGGTCAGCCCCAGCATTTT.

The rearrangement links TRBV7-8 to TRBJ1-5; TRBD1 matches 7 bases. V lost 1 base and J lost 5; bases outside the gene matches: 11. The CDR3 has 17 residues. Germline V lookup: CDR1 SGHVS, CDR2 FQNEAQ. The CDR3 sequence: CASSLGETGTVYQPQHF. The DNA of the CDR3 is TGTGCCAGCAGCTTAGGTGAAACCGGGACAGTCTATCAGCCCCAGCATTTT.

V is TRBV6-1 and J is TRBJ1-3, with D hard to call. V was trimmed by 3 bases and J by 8 bases, leaving 11 bases between them. The CDR3 extends over 13 amino acids. The germline CDR1 and CDR2 sequences are MNHNS and SASEGT. The CDR3 DNA reads as TGTGCCAGCAGTGACGACATTGGGCACACCATATATTTT. Residues: CASSDDIGHTIYF.

A remark on this clone: The missing conserved phenylalanine or tryptophan at the end of this CDR3 makes a read error likely. It is unclear where the CDR3 begins or ends on the DNA, so no DNA is shown, and the CDR3 is as TCRdb lists it. This sequence joins TRBV7-6 and TRBJ1-4. CDR1 is SGHVS and CDR2 is FNYEAQ in the germline V gene. Ends included, the CDR3 has 12 residues. The CDR3 reads CASSCPPPGRHS.

The chain joins TRBV5-1 to TRBJ2-1; possibly TRBD2 for D (5 bases). Germline V lookup: CDR1 SGHRS, CDR2 YFSETQ. Trimming removed 2 bases at V and 3 bases at J, with 18 bases between. The CDR3 consists of 17 residues. Here the CDR3 reads CASSLAPESGSYNEQFF. The CDR3 region has the DNA TGCGCCAGCAGCTTAGCCCCTGAGTCGGGGAGCTACAATGAGCAGTTCTTC.

The chain joins TRBV2 to TRBJ2-1; 8 bases fit TRBD1. The V gene's germline CDR1 is SNHLY and CDR2 FYNNEI. This CDR3 spans 15 amino acids. V shed 6 bases and J 3 bases; nucleotides not matched to a gene: 7. Here the CDR3 reads CASRDRAPDYNEQFF. CDR3 sequence (DNA): TGTGCCAGCAGGGACAGGGCCCCAGACTACAATGAGCAGTTCTTC.

The V and J genes are TRBV6-6 and TRBJ2-2; a weak D match, TRBD1 (6 bases). The CDR3 length is 14 residues. Germline V gives CDR1 MNHNY, CDR2 SVGAGI (reference sequence). V was shortened by 4 bases and J by 6 bases, with 12 bases between the two germline ends. The CDR3 bases are TGTGCCAGCAGTTCCCTGAGGGGGTCCGGGGAGCTGTTTTTT. Its translation: CASSSLRGSGELFF.

The chain links TRBV9 to TRBJ2-2, with D possibly TRBD2 on 6 matching bases. V was trimmed by 6 bases and J by 7 bases, leaving 22 bases between them. CDR3 length: 16 residues. Germline-derived CDR1 and CDR2 are SGDLS and YYNGEE. The CDR3 is CASNNGGDPRYGELFF. CDR3 coding DNA: TGTGCCAGCAACAACGGAGGGGACCCACGCTACGGGGAGCTGTTTTTT.

The V gene is TRBV4-1, the J gene TRBJ1-2; 10 positions match TRBD1. Germline loops: CDR1 MGHRA, CDR2 YSYEKL. V trimming: 4 bases; J trimming: 1 base; junction bases outside the gene matches: 12. CDR3 length equals 18 residues. CDR3 nucleotide sequence: TGCGCCAGCAGCCGGTCCCCGGGACAGGGGTATGGTAACTATGGCTACACCTTC. Its translation is CASSRSPGQGYGNYGYTF.

This clone was seen more than once but under ten times. V usage is TRBV5-4 and J usage is TRBJ1-1, with a tentative D call TRBD1 (5 bases). Trimming took 7 bases from V and 3 from J, leaving 16 bases between them. In germline, CDR1 is SGHNT, CDR2 YYREEE (reference sequence). There are 14 residues in the CDR3. CDR3 in amino acids: CASRSGGSDTEAFF. The CDR3 coding sequence is TGTGCCAGCCGTAGTGGGGGGTCCGACACTGAAGCTTTCTTT. Using reference TRBV5-4 and TRBJ1-1 for the parts outside the CDR3, the full variable domain is ETGVTQSPTHLIKTRGQQVTLRCSSQSGHNTVSWYQQALGQGPQFIFQYYREEENGRGNFPPRFSGLQFPNYSSELNVNALELDDSALYLCASRSGGSDTEAFFGQGTRLTVV.